The T cell receptor beta chain under discussion was sequenced for a study of identical twins. In this sample, this clonotype turned up a few times. Germline V gives CDR1 SGHVS, CDR2 FQNEAQ. The CDR3 runs 15 residues. The germline V and J ends were trimmed by 5 bases and 1 base, with 13 bases remaining between them. TCRdb called the 5' RACE reads again in MiXCR, with one record for every CDR3 protein. The table records roughly 350,000 distinct CDR3 sequences, approximately 13% of them present only once. These records were also assigned to another study, of yellow fever vaccine responses in identical twins.

The sample taken for sequencing was CD8+ T cells sorted from blood. The sequence was obtained from a woman between 18 and 30 years old in good health. The V gene is TRBV7-8, the J gene TRBJ2-3, with a weak D call TRBD1 (5 bases). CDR3 in amino acids: CASSPIGAGTDTQYF. In DNA, the CDR3 is TGTGCCAGCAGCCCTATTGGGGCCGGCACAGATACGCAGTATTTT.